Presented here are 28 T cell receptor beta chains from one specimen sequenced in a study of CD8+ T cells in alopecia areata. It was cDNA, reverse transcribed from extracted RNA, that served as the sequencing template. Sequencing was performed with immunoSEQ multiplex PCR; in TCRdb, only in-frame clones are kept and a portion is missing. The sample includes some 150,000 clones, under 60% of them seen just once. Here the sequenced sample was CD8+ T cells sorted from blood, taken at week 0. These receptors originate from a human donor with alopecia areata.

This clone was found once. The genes are TRBV5-6 and TRBJ1-5; no definite D call. This CDR3 is 12 amino acids long. Germline CDR1 reads SGHDT; CDR2 reads YYEEEE. V was trimmed by 4 bases and J by 8 bases, leaving 10 bases between them. The CDR3 nucleotides read TGTGCCAGCAGCATTCTGGGCAAGCCCCAGCATTTT. It is translated as CASSILGKPQHF.

The V call is TRBV14, the J call TRBJ1-5, with TRBD1 as a possible D gene (5 bases). Trimming took 0 bases from V and 3 from J, leaving 15 bases between them. Germline lookup yields CDR1 SGHDN and CDR2 FVKESK. This CDR3 is built from 17 residues. Written as DNA, the CDR3 is TGTGCCAGCAGCCAAGAAGACAGCCCACACCTCAATCAGCCCCAGCATTTT. This sequence encodes CASSQEDSPHLNQPQHF.

This clone occurred a few times. V gene TRBV29-1 combines with J gene TRBJ2-2; TRBD1 or TRBD2 may be the D gene (6 bases each). V lost 0 bases to trimming and J lost 4 bases, with 12 bases between them. This CDR3 region has 15 residues. Germline V gene data show CDR1 as SQVTM and CDR2 as ANQGSEA. The CDR3 nucleotides are TGCAGCGTTGAAGATCTCGGGGGCGCCACCGGGGAGCTGTTTTTT. This sequence encodes CSVEDLGGATGELFF.

The chain combines TRBV28 with TRBJ2-1, with 8 bases identical to TRBD2. V gave up 7 bases and J gave up 9 bases; unmatched junction bases: 11. The CDR3 spans 14 residues. Germline CDR1 reads MDHEN; CDR2 reads SYDVKM. The CDR3 sequence: CASTLGGGWTEQFF. The CDR3 coding sequence is TGTGCCAGCACCCTCGGGGGGGGCTGGACTGAGCAGTTCTTC. The variable domain in full, completed from reference TRBV28 and TRBJ2-1, reads DVKVTQSSRYLVKRTGEKVFLECVQDMDHENMFWYRQDPGLGLRLIYFSYDVKMKEKGDIPEGYSVSREKKERFSLILESASTNQTSMYLCASTLGGGWTEQFFGPGTRLTVL.

The chain couples TRBV4-3 to TRBJ2-5; D gene unclear. With 0 bases removed from V and 5 bases from J, the gap between germline ends came to 10 bases. Germline V CDR1 and CDR2: LGHNA, YSLEER. The CDR3 length is 14 residues. CDR3 sequence reads: CASSQELESETQYF. The CDR3 coding sequence is TGCGCCAGCAGCCAAGAGCTGGAATCGGAGACCCAGTACTTC.

The chain couples TRBV4-1 to TRBJ1-2, with TRBD1 matching 7 bases. The CDR3 sequence is 17 residues long. With V trimmed by 0 bases and J by 4 bases, 11 bases remained unmatched. Germline V gene lookup returns CDR1 MGHRA and CDR2 YSYEKL. The CDR3 region is CASSQDAEQGTSYGYTF. As DNA, the CDR3 is TGCGCCAGCAGCCAAGATGCGGAACAGGGGACATCCTATGGCTACACCTTC.

The chain couples TRBV29-1 to TRBJ2-5; TRBD1 is a possible D gene (6 bases). Germline CDR1 and CDR2: SQVTM and ANQGSEA. Deletions cut 3 bases from V and 4 bases from J, with 12 bases between. This CDR3 contains 13 residues. This CDR3 is CSVDGRGRETQYF. The DNA for the CDR3 is TGCAGCGTTGATGGCAGGGGTCGAGAGACCCAGTACTTC. The full variable domain, with the rest looked up from reference TRBV29-1 and TRBJ2-5, is SAVISQKPSRDICQRGTSLTIQCQVDSQVTMMFWYRQQPGQSLTLIATANQGSEATYESGFVIDKFPISRPNLTFSTLTVSNMSPEDSSIYLCSVDGRGRETQYFGPGTRLLVL.

This chain joins TRBV5-6 and TRBJ1-1; unclear D gene. The V gene's germline CDR1 is SGHDT and CDR2 YYEEEE. The V end was cut by 4 bases, the J end by 8 bases, with 12 bases between. CDR3 length: 12 amino acids. The CDR3 here is CASSQTEAEAFF. The CDR3 DNA sequence: TGTGCCAGCAGCCAGACGGAAGCCGAAGCTTTCTTT.

This clone appeared a few times. At one end the junction does not follow the germline gene, possibly because of a read error. CDR3 region: CASSDSGTGDYNEQFF. For the CDR3, the DNA is TGTGCCAGCAGTGACTCCGGGACTGGAGACTACAATGAGCAGTTCTTC. J is TRBJ2-1 and V is TRBV6-6; possible D gene TRBD2, 6 bases. Germline V gene data show CDR1 as MNHNY and CDR2 as SVGAGI (reference sequence). The CDR3 is 16 residues long.

This clone has only a few counts. The genes are TRBV7-8 and TRBJ2-1, with 8 bases fitting TRBD2. This CDR3 has 14 amino acids. Trimming took 4 bases from V and 9 from J; bases not matched to a gene: 8. Germline V gene data show CDR1 as SGHVS and CDR2 as FQNEAQ. CDR3 amino acids: CASSSPGLGPEQFF. The CDR3 region has the DNA TGTGCCAGCAGCTCTCCGGGACTAGGGCCTGAGCAGTTCTTC. Drawing the rest from reference TRBV7-8 and TRBJ2-1, the complete variable domain is GAGVSQSPRYKVAKRGQDVALRCDPISGHVSLFWYQQALGQGPEFLTYFQNEAQLDKSGLPSDRFFAERPEGSVSTLKIQRTQQEDSAVYLCASSSPGLGPEQFFGPGTRLTVL.

The chain employs TRBV5-1 and TRBJ1-1; a possible D gene is TRBD1 (5 bases). CDR1 is SGHRS and CDR2 is YFSETQ in the germline V gene. The CDR3 loop spans 13 amino acids. V lost 3 bases and J 5 bases, leaving 11 bases between the germline ends. The CDR3 sequence is CASSSGQGTEAFF. DNA for the CDR3: TGCGCCAGCAGCTCCGGTCAGGGTACTGAAGCTTTCTTT.

The J gene is TRBJ2-3, the V gene TRBV5-1, with a tentative D call TRBD2 (5 bases). The CDR3 covers 16 residues. The V end was cut by 4 bases, the J end by 3 bases, with 18 bases between. From germline, CDR1 is SGHRS and CDR2 YFSETQ. The CDR3 is CASSPSLADPTDTQYF. CDR3 nucleotide sequence: TGCGCCAGCAGCCCCTCCCTAGCTGATCCGACAGATACGCAGTATTTT. Based on the CDR3 plus reference TRBV5-1 and TRBJ2-3, the full variable domain is KAGVTQTPRYLIKTRGQQVTLSCSPISGHRSVSWYQQTPGQGLQFLFEYFSETQRNKGNFPGRFSGRQFSNSRSEMNVSTLELGDSALYLCASSPSLADPTDTQYFGPGTRLTVL.

This clone came up once. Other DNA variants within this sample encode the same CDR3. The V and J genes are TRBV11-2 and TRBJ1-1; no firm D call. This CDR3 spans 13 amino acids. V was trimmed by 5 bases and J by 1 base, leaving 8 bases between them. CDR1 and CDR2 (germline): SGHAT, FQNNGV. Written as DNA, the CDR3 is TGTGCCAGCAGCCTCGGGCAGAACACTGAAGCTTTCTTT. Its translation is CASSLGQNTEAFF.

The V and J genes are TRBV27 and TRBJ2-7; the match to TRBD1 covers 7 bases. The length of the CDR3 is 15 residues. CDR1 is MNHEY and CDR2 is SMNVEV in the germline V gene (reference sequence). With 4 bases clipped from V and 4 bases from J, the junction kept 10 bases outside the gene matches. CDR3 sequence: CASSSSGTALYEQYF. CDR3 coding DNA: TGTGCCAGCAGTTCCTCCGGGACAGCCCTATACGAGCAGTACTTC.

The V gene is TRBV15, the J gene TRBJ1-1; possible D gene TRBD1, 5 bases. The CDR3 length is 13 residues. The V gene's germline CDR1 is LNHNV and CDR2 YYDKDF (reference sequence). V shed 2 bases and J shed 7 bases, with 11 bases lying between them. As DNA, the CDR3 is TGTGCCACCAGCAGAATTCGACAGAGTGAAGCTTTCTTT. It yields the protein CATSRIRQSEAFF.

This chain's CDR3 is CASSQGTGSQPQHF. In DNA form, the CDR3 reads TGCGCCAGCAGCCAAGGGACGGGATCTCAGCCCCAGCATTTT. The chain couples TRBV4-3 to TRBJ1-5; D unclear. The ends were cut back, 1 base at V and 6 bases at J, with 10 bases in the middle. The CDR3 is made up of 14 amino acids. Germline CDR1 reads LGHNA; CDR2 reads YSLEER.

This chain uses TRBV2 with TRBJ2-1; D ambiguous. Trimming shortened V by 8 bases and J by 6 bases, and 23 bases separated the two germline ends. CDR1 is SNHLY and CDR2 is FYNNEI in the germline V gene. This CDR3 has 16 amino acids. The CDR3 DNA reads TGTGCCAGCCGAAAGCTAGAAACCCGCGTCATCAATGAGCAGTTCTTC. Protein sequence: CASRKLETRVINEQFF.

This clone has just a few counts. The chain combines TRBV25-1 with TRBJ2-5; D may be TRBD1 (5 bases). CDR3 length equals 13 residues. V lost 5 bases and J 2 bases, leaving 9 bases between the germline ends. The germline V gene encodes CDR1 MGHDK and CDR2 SYGVNS. This CDR3 is CASSWTHQETQYF. The DNA of the CDR3 is TGTGCCAGCAGTTGGACACATCAAGAGACCCAGTACTTC.

The rearrangement joins TRBV5-1 to TRBJ2-5, with no clear D. This CDR3 region has 14 residues. Germline assignment: CDR1 SGHRS and CDR2 YFSETQ. Trimming shortened V by 0 bases and J by 5 bases, and 11 bases separated the two germline ends. DNA of the CDR3: TGCGCCAGCAGCTTGGCCATGGTGCTGGAGACCCAGTACTTC. This encodes CASSLAMVLETQYF.

V usage is TRBV4-3 and J usage is TRBJ2-7, with D possibly TRBD2 on 6 matching bases. V was cut by 0 bases and J by 3 bases, with 12 bases left in between. The CDR3 extends over 15 amino acids. Germline V gene sequence: CDR1 LGHNA, CDR2 YSLEER. The CDR3 DNA sequence: TGCGCCAGCAGCCAAGACATTGTGGGGGGCTACGAGCAGTACTTC. Protein sequence: CASSQDIVGGYEQYF.

This clone was detected only a few times. This rearrangement joins TRBV4-1 to TRBJ2-3; D remains ambiguous. The CDR3 loop spans 16 amino acids. The ends were cut back, 0 bases at V and 0 bases at J, with 10 bases in the middle. Germline CDR1 and CDR2: MGHRA and YSYEKL. The CDR3 sequence: CASSQDLQRSTDTQYF. The CDR3 region has the DNA TGCGCCAGCAGCCAAGATCTACAGCGTAGCACAGATACGCAGTATTTT.

The chain uses TRBV2 and TRBJ1-1; D unclear. In germline, CDR1 is SNHLY, CDR2 FYNNEI. This CDR3 spans 13 amino acids. V gave up 3 bases and J gave up 1 base, with 6 bases separating them. The DNA of the CDR3 is TGTGCCAGCAGTGATGGAGCGAACACTGAAGCTTTCTTT. Encoded protein: CASSDGANTEAFF.

A few counts support this clone. This chain joins TRBV11-2 and TRBJ2-7; D might be TRBD2 (5 bases). Trimming removed 4 bases from V and 2 bases from J, with 12 bases in between. The germline CDR1 and CDR2 sequences are SGHAT and FQNNGV. There are 14 residues in the CDR3. DNA for the CDR3: TGTGCCAGCAGCTCCGCGGGCTCTGCCTACGAGCAGTACTTC. It specifies CASSSAGSAYEQYF.

The sample holds a few counts of this clone. The chain uses TRBV11-2 and TRBJ2-1; D is perhaps TRBD2 (6 bases). V lost 5 bases, J lost 3 bases, and 11 bases lay in between. CDR1 is SGHAT and CDR2 is FQNNGV in the germline V gene. This CDR3 region has 14 residues. The CDR3 here is CASSIGGSYNEQFF. DNA for the CDR3: TGTGCCAGCAGCATCGGGGGTAGCTACAATGAGCAGTTCTTC.

The rearrangement uses TRBV27 and TRBJ2-6; D unresolved. The germline gives CDR1 MNHEY, CDR2 SMNVEV (reference sequence). The CDR3 runs to 14 residues. V lost 6 bases, J lost 2 bases, and 8 bases lay in between. In DNA, the CDR3 is TGTGCCAGCAGGTCTCTAGCTGGGGCCAACGTCCTGACTTTC. Translated: CASRSLAGANVLTF.

This clone was observed a handful of times. This rearrangement joins TRBV4-3 to TRBJ2-1; D call uncertain. This CDR3 has 13 amino acids. Per the germline V gene, CDR1 is LGHNA and CDR2 is YSLEER. V was clipped by 1 base and J by 6 bases, with 7 bases between them. Written as DNA, the CDR3 is TGCGCCAGCAGCCAAGGGCAAGGCAATGAGCAGTTCTTC. This sequence encodes CASSQGQGNEQFF.

This rearrangement joins TRBV4-3 to TRBJ2-3; 10 bases fit TRBD2. Per the germline V gene, CDR1 is LGHNA and CDR2 is YSLEER. The CDR3 has 16 residues. J gave up 0 bases and V 1 base, and 1 base lay outside the gene matches. The CDR3 DNA is TGCGCCAGCAGCCAAGGGACTAGCGGAAGCACAGATACGCAGTATTTT. This codes for CASSQGTSGSTDTQYF.

The V and J genes are TRBV6-5 and TRBJ1-5; no firm D call. Germline loops: CDR1 MNHEY, CDR2 SVGAGI. The V gene lost 5 bases and the J gene lost 4 bases, with 9 bases spanning the gap. The CDR3 extends over 13 amino acids. Here the CDR3 DNA reads TGTGCCAGCAGTAACCGGGGAAATCAGCCCCAGCATTTT. Its protein is CASSNRGNQPQHF.